This paragraph reports one TCR beta chain. Germline V gene data show CDR1 as LGHNA and CDR2 as YNFKEQ. V shed 1 base, J shed 4 bases, and the junction held 8 bases outside the gene matches. This CDR3 spans 17 amino acids. The sample belongs to a study of shared clonotypes between healthy human individuals. Using immunoSEQ multiplex PCR, the repertoire was profiled, and TCRdb retains in-frame clones only, with some absent. The repertoire holds some 2.4 million clones, with approximately 94% as singletons. Source material: naive CD4+ T cells from PBMCs. As for subset: CD45RA+ positively selected. The chain couples TRBV4-2 to TRBJ2-1; 9 bases match TRBD2. This clonotype was sampled from a man aged 18 to 29 in good health. Some clones in this sample may be carry-over from other donors' samples. Written as DNA, the CDR3 is TGTGCCAGCAGCCAAGGACTGGGACTAGCTCCTTACAATGAGCAGTTCTTC. Amino acid sequence: CASSQGLGLAPYNEQFF.